The 31 T cell receptor beta chains below were found in one sample sequenced in a study of T cell changes during pregnancy in multiple sclerosis. Profiling relied on immunoSEQ multiplex PCR, and the TCRdb table lists in-frame clones only, not all of them. The sample shows tens of thousands of clones, around nine tenths of them seen only once. The sequencing used CD4+ T cells from peripheral blood mononuclear cells, collected in the second trimester of pregnancy. These receptors came from a female donor with multiple sclerosis, enrolled in a pregnancy study.

The chain joins TRBV4-1 to TRBJ1-2; TRBD1 aligns across 9 bases. This CDR3 has 15 residues. Germline V CDR1 and CDR2: MGHRA, YSYEKL. The V and J ends lost 0 bases and 8 bases, in that order; junction bases with no gene match: 7. CDR3 nucleotide sequence: TGCGCCAGCAGCCAAGAAGTTGCCGGGACAGGGGGCTACACCTTC. Amino acids: CASSQEVAGTGGYTF.

The chain joins TRBV27 to TRBJ2-3; TRBD2 matches at 7 bases. The germline V gene has CDR1 MNHEY and CDR2 SMNVEV (reference sequence). The CDR3 runs 17 residues. The ends lost 2 bases at V and 5 bases at J; junction bases unmatched: 13. This CDR3 reads CASSLNLVGGPIDTQYF. The CDR3 coding sequence is TGTGCCAGCAGTTTAAATCTCGTGGGAGGGCCTATAGATACGCAGTATTTT.

The rearrangement links TRBV6-1 to TRBJ1-4, with D perhaps matching TRBD1 (5 bases). Trimming shortened V by 2 bases and J by 10 bases, and 14 bases separated the two germline ends. Per the germline V gene, CDR1 is MNHNS and CDR2 is SASEGT. The CDR3 totals 14 residues. In DNA form, the CDR3 reads TGTGCCAGCAGTGAAATTCGGGGGGATGTAAAACTGTTTTTT. Amino acids: CASSEIRGDVKLFF.

The chain couples TRBV7-2 to TRBJ2-7; 12 nucleotides match TRBD2. The CDR3 has 17 residues. Germline V CDR1 and CDR2: SGHTA, FQGNSA. V trimming: 7 bases; J trimming: 8 bases; junction bases outside the gene matches: 18. In DNA, the CDR3 is TGTGCCAGCACCTCCGGGGCTAGCGGGAGGGCCCCTACCAAGCAGTACTTC. Amino acid sequence: CASTSGASGRAPTKQYF. Complete variable domain (other parts from reference TRBV7-2 and TRBJ2-7): GAGVSQSPSNKVTEKGKDVELRCDPISGHTALYWYRQSLGQGLEFLIYFQGNSAPDKSGLPSDRFSAERTGGSVSTLTIQRTQQEDSAVYLCASTSGASGRAPTKQYFGPGTRLTVT.

V usage is TRBV28 and J usage is TRBJ2-5; 8 bases agree with TRBD1. The CDR3 covers 14 residues. Germline trimming cut 5 bases from V and 5 bases from J; bases unmatched to any gene: 7. Looked up from germline, CDR1 is MDHEN and CDR2 is SYDVKM. CDR3 amino acids: CASSAQGARETQYF. The CDR3 DNA is TGTGCCAGCAGTGCTCAGGGGGCTCGGGAGACCCAGTACTTC.

The CDR3 bases are TGTGCCAGTAGTTCCTCGGACAGAATTCTTCTCACCGGGGAGCTGTTTTTT. Amino acid sequence: CASSSSDRILLTGELFF. The chain links TRBV19 to TRBJ2-2; the D gene is possibly TRBD1 (6 bases). Germline lookup yields CDR1 LNHDA and CDR2 SQIVND (reference sequence). The CDR3 has 17 residues. V dropped 5 bases and J dropped 4 bases, with 20 bases sitting between them.

In its sample, this clone was seen once. The chain is built from TRBV7-9 and TRBJ2-7, with a weak D call TRBD1 (6 bases). The germline V gene has CDR1 SEHNR and CDR2 FQNEAQ (reference sequence). V gave up 4 bases and J gave up 3 bases, with 13 bases separating them. The CDR3 loop spans 14 amino acids. The CDR3 protein is CASSSGQLNYEQYF. The CDR3 DNA is TGTGCCAGCAGCTCAGGACAGCTTAACTACGAGCAGTACTTC. Complete variable domain (other parts from reference TRBV7-9 and TRBJ2-7): DTGVSQNPRHKITKRGQNVTFRCDPISEHNRLYWYRQTLGQGPEFLTYFQNEAQLEKSRLLSDRFSAERPKGSFSTLEIQRTEQGDSAMYLCASSSGQLNYEQYFGPGTRLTVT.

This chain joins TRBV19 and TRBJ1-1; D perhaps matches TRBD1 (5 bases). The V gene's germline CDR1 is LNHDA and CDR2 SQIVND (reference sequence). Trimming removed 2 bases at V and 2 bases at J, with 9 bases between. The CDR3 spans 14 residues. CDR3 amino acids: CASSIWQGNTEAFF. The DNA for the CDR3 is TGTGCCAGTAGTATATGGCAGGGTAACACTGAAGCTTTCTTT.

The chain joins TRBV6-5 to TRBJ2-1, with D maybe TRBD2 (5 bases). V was shortened by 6 bases and J by 6 bases, with 15 bases between the two germline ends. Germline values: CDR1 MNHEY, CDR2 SVGAGI. The CDR3 loop spans 14 amino acids. CDR3 protein: CASSKLVAANEQFF. In nucleotides, the CDR3 is TGTGCCAGCAGCAAACTAGTCGCGGCCAATGAGCAGTTCTTC.

The chain employs TRBV7-9 and TRBJ1-4; D call uncertain. The V and J ends lost 1 base and 5 bases respectively, with 8 bases between them. The CDR3 spans 14 residues. Germline CDR1 is SEHNR and CDR2 is FQNEAQ (reference sequence). The CDR3 here is CASSLERANEKLFF. CDR3 DNA sequence: TGTGCCAGCAGCTTAGAACGAGCAAATGAAAAACTGTTTTTT.

The V and J genes are TRBV28 and TRBJ2-7; 9 bases agree with TRBD2. CDR3 length: 15 amino acids. CDR1 and CDR2 from the germline V gene are MDHEN and SYDVKM. Trimming took 6 bases from V and 0 from J; bases not matched to a gene: 6. The CDR3 DNA sequence: TGTGCCAGCAGAAATAGCGGGAGTTACTCCTACGAGCAGTACTTC. Protein sequence: CASRNSGSYSYEQYF.

The rearrangement links TRBV6-5 to TRBJ1-3; D is unresolved. V was pared by 2 bases and J by 0 bases, with 8 bases between. The CDR3 runs to 15 residues. Germline CDR1 and CDR2: MNHEY and SVGAGI. CDR3 region: CASSYEGSSGNTIYF. CDR3 DNA: TGTGCCAGCAGTTACGAGGGATCCTCTGGAAACACCATATATTTT.

V usage is TRBV2 and J usage is TRBJ1-5, with a weak D call TRBD1 (5 bases). Between the trimmed V and J ends, which lost 8 bases and 4 bases, there was a span of 12 bases. The CDR3 length is 13 residues. Germline CDR1 reads SNHLY; CDR2 reads FYNNEI. The CDR3 sequence is CASRQSLNQPQHF. In DNA form, the CDR3 reads TGTGCCAGCCGACAGTCTCTAAATCAGCCCCAGCATTTT. Based on the CDR3 plus reference TRBV2 and TRBJ1-5, the full variable domain is EPEVTQTPSHQVTQMGQEVILRCVPISNHLYFYWYRQILGQKVEFLVSFYNNEISEKSEIFDDQFSVERPDGSNFTLKIRSTKLEDSAMYFCASRQSLNQPQHFGDGTRLSIL.

The rearrangement links TRBV6-5 to TRBJ2-1; TRBD2 matches at 8 bases. V shed 8 bases and J 3 bases; nucleotides not matched to a gene: 6. The CDR3 sequence is 14 residues long. Germline CDR1 is MNHEY and CDR2 is SVGAGI. Here the CDR3 reads CASGGTRGYNEQFF. DNA of the CDR3: TGTGCCAGCGGCGGGACTAGAGGCTACAATGAGCAGTTCTTC.

The chain is built from TRBV29-1 and TRBJ2-3; D is perhaps TRBD1 (6 bases). The CDR3 length is 14 residues. Germline CDR1 reads SQVTM; CDR2 reads ANQGSEA. V was shortened by 7 bases and J by 1 base, with 15 bases between the two germline ends. The CDR3 loop is CSADKRQGTDTQYF. The CDR3 DNA sequence: TGCAGCGCCGACAAGCGACAGGGCACAGATACGCAGTATTTT.

This clone was recorded at least ten times. The DNA is omitted, as the CDR3 cannot be located on it reliably, and the CDR3 follows TCRdb's listing. V usage is TRBV9 and J usage is TRBJ1-1; the table gives TRBD1 as D, unverified against the DNA. Looked up from germline, CDR1 is SGDLS and CDR2 is YYNGEE. Inclusive of both ends, the CDR3 amounts to 14 amino acids. CDR3 loop: CASSVGRGTGGTFF.

This clone was seen once. The genes are TRBV2 and TRBJ1-1; D is ambiguous. The CDR3 is made up of 12 amino acids. The germline V gene has CDR1 SNHLY and CDR2 FYNNEI. V lost 6 bases, J lost 3 bases, and 8 bases lay in between. CDR3 loop: CASSNGYTEAFF. The CDR3 nucleotides are TGTGCCAGCAGCAACGGTTACACTGAAGCTTTCTTT. The complete variable domain, with remaining parts taken from reference TRBV2 and TRBJ1-1, reads EPEVTQTPSHQVTQMGQEVILRCVPISNHLYFYWYRQILGQKVEFLVSFYNNEISEKSEIFDDQFSVERPDGSNFTLKIRSTKLEDSAMYFCASSNGYTEAFFGQGTRLTVV.

The chain joins TRBV19 to TRBJ2-2, with D perhaps TRBD2 (6 bases). This CDR3 contains 14 residues. Germline V CDR1 and CDR2: LNHDA, SQIVND (reference sequence). Trimming cost V 2 bases and J 5 bases, with 9 bases left between them. DNA for the CDR3: TGTGCCAGTAGTATAAGTGGGGGGACCGGGGAGCTGTTTTTT. This codes for CASSISGGTGELFF.

The chain carries TRBV11-3 and TRBJ1-1, with 8 bases that match TRBD1. J was trimmed by 3 bases and V by 8 bases; bases with no gene match: 5. Germline lookup yields CDR1 SGHNT and CDR2 YENEEA. This CDR3 is 13 amino acids long. CDR3 residues: CASGQGVDTEAFF. For the CDR3, the DNA is TGTGCCAGCGGACAGGGAGTGGACACTGAAGCTTTCTTT.

The chain employs TRBV14 and TRBJ2-5; 12 nucleotides line up with TRBD1. This CDR3 contains 22 residues. The germline V gene encodes CDR1 SGHDN and CDR2 FVKESK. The V gene end was trimmed by 7 bases and the J gene end by 4 bases; junction bases not matched to a gene: 28. CDR3 sequence reads: CASTSRGGGTGGLWDLRETQYF. The CDR3, as DNA: TGTGCCAGCACCTCAAGAGGCGGGGGGACAGGGGGCCTGTGGGACCTTCGAGAGACCCAGTACTTC.

This chain links TRBV7-8 with TRBJ1-1; the match to TRBD1 covers 10 bases. Trimming at V came to 3 bases and at J to 3 bases, leaving 4 bases not matched to a gene. The CDR3 has 15 residues. CDR1 is SGHVS and CDR2 is FQNEAQ in the germline V gene. The CDR3 bases are TGTGCCAGCAGCTTTAGGACAGGGGGGCACACTGAAGCTTTCTTT. Protein sequence: CASSFRTGGHTEAFF.

The chain uses TRBV6-6 and TRBJ1-1, with a tentative D call TRBD1 (6 bases). This CDR3 has 11 residues. The V gene lost 0 bases and the J gene lost 11 bases, with 7 bases spanning the gap. CDR1 and CDR2 from the germline V gene are MNHNY and SVGAGI (reference sequence). The DNA for the CDR3 is TGTGCCAGCAGTTACTCGAGGGGGGCTTTCTTT. It codes for CASSYSRGAFF.

The rearrangement uses TRBV4-2 and TRBJ2-1, with 16 bases that match TRBD2. Per the germline V gene, CDR1 is LGHNA and CDR2 is YNFKEQ. With 0 bases clipped from V and 7 bases from J, the junction kept 6 bases outside the gene matches. The CDR3 totals 18 residues. CDR3 coding DNA: TGTGCCAGCAGCCAAGATGTCGGGACTAGCGGGAGGGGTAATGAGCAGTTCTTC. Its translation is CASSQDVGTSGRGNEQFF.

J is TRBJ1-6 and V is TRBV4-1; D is uncertain. This CDR3 comprises 15 residues. In germline, CDR1 is MGHRA, CDR2 YSYEKL. V was trimmed by 0 bases and J by 7 bases, leaving 10 bases between them. CDR3 protein: CASSQEGGRNSPLHF. In nucleotides, the CDR3 is TGCGCCAGCAGCCAAGAAGGAGGGCGGAATTCACCCCTCCACTTT.

CDR3 sequence reads: CASSPDGIKYEQYF. The CDR3 DNA sequence: TGCGCCAGCAGTCCAGACGGGATCAAGTACGAGCAGTACTTC. The V gene is TRBV5-1, the J gene TRBJ2-7, with a tentative D call TRBD2 (5 bases). Germline loops: CDR1 SGHRS, CDR2 YFSETQ. Trimming cost V 5 bases and J 4 bases, with 16 bases left between them. The CDR3 is 14 residues long. The full variable domain, completed using reference TRBV5-1 and TRBJ2-7, is KAGVTQTPRYLIKTRGQQVTLSCSPISGHRSVSWYQQTPGQGLQFLFEYFSETQRNKGNFPGRFSGRQFSNSRSEMNVSTLELGDSALYLCASSPDGIKYEQYFGPGTRLTVT.

The V gene is TRBV18, the J gene TRBJ1-5, with a possible D match to TRBD1 (6 bases). V gave up 5 bases and J gave up 4 bases, with 9 bases separating them. The CDR3 has 13 residues. Germline CDR1 reads KGHSH; CDR2 reads LQKENI. The CDR3 bases are TGTGCCAGCTCAGCCGGACAGAATCAGCCCCAGCATTTT. This translates into CASSAGQNQPQHF. The complete variable domain, with remaining parts taken from reference TRBV18 and TRBJ1-5, reads NAGVMQNPRHLVRRRGQEARLRCSPMKGHSHVYWYRQLPEEGLKFMVYLQKENIIDESGMPKERFSAEFPKEGPSILRIQQVVRGDSAAYFCASSAGQNQPQHFGDGTRLSIL.

This chain links TRBV19 with TRBJ1-2; D ambiguous. Between the trimmed V and J ends, which lost 8 bases and 4 bases, there was a span of 17 bases. The CDR3 totals 14 residues. Germline V CDR1 and CDR2: LNHDA, SQIVND (reference sequence). CDR3 nucleotides: TGTGCCAGTGGGGAGGTGGCGTCCGTCTATGGCTACACCTTC. It is translated as CASGEVASVYGYTF.

The chain combines TRBV6-5 with TRBJ2-7; D remains unclear. V was clipped by 4 bases and J by 7 bases, with 14 bases between them. The germline CDR1 and CDR2 sequences are MNHEY and SVGAGI. The CDR3 runs to 13 residues. CDR3 DNA: TGTGCCAGCAGTTTGGGCCTGTCTTTGGAGCAGTACTTC. Translated, it gives CASSLGLSLEQYF.

The chain has TRBV7-2 and TRBJ1-2; no definite D call. CDR1 is SGHTA, CDR2 FQGNSA, per germline. Trimming shortened V by 4 bases and J by 8 bases, and 11 bases separated the two germline ends. The length of the CDR3 is 12 residues. CDR3 DNA: TGTGCCAGCAGCTGGGGATCGGGAGGCTACACCTTC. Translating gives CASSWGSGGYTF.

This chain links TRBV7-2 with TRBJ1-5; D remains unclear. The CDR3 extends over 12 amino acids. Between the trimmed V and J ends, which lost 5 bases and 10 bases, there was a span of 12 bases. The germline V gene has CDR1 SGHTA and CDR2 FQGNSA. CDR3 protein: CASSHPQDPQHF. CDR3 nucleotides: TGTGCCAGCAGCCACCCGCAGGATCCCCAGCATTTT. Full variable domain (remainder filled in from reference TRBV7-2 and TRBJ1-5): GAGVSQSPSNKVTEKGKDVELRCDPISGHTALYWYRQSLGQGLEFLIYFQGNSAPDKSGLPSDRFSAERTGGSVSTLTIQRTQQEDSAVYLCASSHPQDPQHFGDGTRLSIL.

The V gene is TRBV19, the J gene TRBJ1-5; no definite D call. The V gene's germline CDR1 is LNHDA and CDR2 SQIVND (reference sequence). The CDR3 length is 15 residues. Trimming removed 3 bases at V and 0 bases at J, with 9 bases between. In DNA form, the CDR3 reads TGTGCCAGTAGTATGAGTCTAAATAGCAATCAGCCCCAGCATTTT. Its protein is CASSMSLNSNQPQHF.